This T cell receptor (beta chain) stems from a study of cytomegalovirus exposure and HLA in healthy donors. Study-wide context: The approximately 120 million unique TCR beta sequences, from some 170 million T cells, were found by an earlier analysis.

These donors counted as nominally healthy when sampled, but unrecorded immune exposures were likely. PCR used 60 Vbeta primers and 13 Jbeta primers. Clones were sequenced by immunoSEQ multiplex PCR, and TCRdb holds only the in-frame ones, with some missing. There are 150,000 to 200,000 clones in the sample; 79% occur only once, and approximately 1.5% lies in the top ten. Study-wide results and caveats: Cytomegalovirus-associated status was assigned to 164 TCR beta chains.

On this clone: Its antigen is not known.

Germline trimming cut 2 bases from V and 1 base from J; bases unmatched to any gene: 9. Germline V gene data show CDR1 as MNHNS and CDR2 as SASEGT. The CDR3 length is 17 residues. Source material: PBMCs. The rearrangement joins TRBV6-1 to TRBJ2-7, with TRBD2 matching 9 bases. This TCR was sampled from a girl aged 10-17 years in good health and CMV-seropositive. The CDR3 region is CASSELGSGGFSYEQYF. As DNA, the CDR3 is TGTGCCAGCAGTGAACTCGGAAGCGGGGGGTTTTCCTACGAGCAGTACTTC.